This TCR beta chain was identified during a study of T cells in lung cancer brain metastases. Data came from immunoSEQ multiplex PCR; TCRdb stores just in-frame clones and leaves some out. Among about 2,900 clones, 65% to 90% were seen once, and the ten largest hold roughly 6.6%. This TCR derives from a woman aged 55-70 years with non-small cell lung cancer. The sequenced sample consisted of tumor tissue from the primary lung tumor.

CDR3 loop: CASSLGTINQETQYF. The CDR3, as DNA: TGTGCCAGCAGCTTAGGGACTATCAACCAAGAGACCCAGTACTTC. The V call is TRBV7-9, the J call TRBJ2-5, with D tentatively TRBD2 (6 bases). CDR3 length equals 15 residues. Germline CDR1 SEHNR, CDR2 FQNEAQ (reference sequence). V shed 1 base and J shed 0 bases, with 9 bases lying between them.